This TCR beta chain is drawn from a study of T and B cells in COVID-19 patients. Looking at the study overall: Blood was sampled from COVID-19 patients who were either actively infected or recovered. Of about 20 active-infection patients, roughly eleven were critically ill with mechanical ventilation or extracorporeal membrane oxygenation. Recovered patients mostly had mild to moderate COVID-19 managed as outpatients.

The CDR3 covers 12 residues. V was clipped by 4 bases and J by 4 bases, with 8 bases between them. The V gene's germline CDR1 is SGHTA and CDR2 FQGNSA. This clonotype has only a few counts. Its specificity is unknown. Multiplex PCR with BIOMED2 TRB-A/B primer pools amplified TRB rearrangements. TCRdb reprocessed the multiplex PCR reads with MiXCR, giving one entry per CDR3 protein. There are approximately 4,100 distinct CDR3 sequences in the sample; approximately 23% occur only once, and roughly 27% lies in the top ten. Study-wide results and caveats: Patients with COVID-19 reportedly showed strongly skewed T cell receptor beta variable and joining gene usage.

From blood, roughly 220-550 ng of genomic DNA served as TRB template. The sequence came from a human donor with active COVID-19. The sequenced sample was blood. The chain combines TRBV7-2 with TRBJ2-7; D not resolved. The CDR3 region is CASSSTYYEQYF. For the CDR3, the DNA is TGTGCCAGCAGCTCCACCTATTACGAGCAGTACTTC.